This TCR beta chain derives from a study of CD4+ T cells in melanoma. Whole-study findings and limits: CD8+ T cell, macrophage and B cell function reportedly correlated with neoantigen-specific CD4+ T cells.

As to this clone: Antigen unknown.

Data came from immunoSEQ multiplex PCR; TCRdb stores just in-frame clones and leaves some out. The data hold some 21,000 clones, with over 75% observed a single time. The CDR3 totals 16 residues. V was clipped by 1 base and J by 4 bases; unmatched bases: 6. Looked up from germline, CDR1 is MNHNS and CDR2 is SASEGT. The source is a human donor with melanoma. The sequencing input was cells from a culture (not recorded whether cultured in vitro). V usage is TRBV6-1 and J usage is TRBJ2-1; 8 bases line up with TRBD2. CDR3 sequence: CASSEVAAGAYNEQFF. The CDR3 nucleotides read TGTGCCAGCAGTGAAGTAGCAGCGGGGGCTTACAATGAGCAGTTCTTC.